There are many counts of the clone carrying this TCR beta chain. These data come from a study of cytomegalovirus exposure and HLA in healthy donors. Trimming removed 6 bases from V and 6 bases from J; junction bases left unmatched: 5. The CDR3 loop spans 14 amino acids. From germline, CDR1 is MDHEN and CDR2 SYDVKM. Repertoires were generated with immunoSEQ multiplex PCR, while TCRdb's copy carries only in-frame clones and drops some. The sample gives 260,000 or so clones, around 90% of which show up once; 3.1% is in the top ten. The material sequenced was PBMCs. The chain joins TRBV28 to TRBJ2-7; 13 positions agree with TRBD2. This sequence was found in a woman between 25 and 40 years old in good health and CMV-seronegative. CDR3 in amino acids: CASSKGLAGFEQYF. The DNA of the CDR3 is TGTGCCAGCAGCAAGGGACTAGCGGGATTCGAGCAGTACTTC.